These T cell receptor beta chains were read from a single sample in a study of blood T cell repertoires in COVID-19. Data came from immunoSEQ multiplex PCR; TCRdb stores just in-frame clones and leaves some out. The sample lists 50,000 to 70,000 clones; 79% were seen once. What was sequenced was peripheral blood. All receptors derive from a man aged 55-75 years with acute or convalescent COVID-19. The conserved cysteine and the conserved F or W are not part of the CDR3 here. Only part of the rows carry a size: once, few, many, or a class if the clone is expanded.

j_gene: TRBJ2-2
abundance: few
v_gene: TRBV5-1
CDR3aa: ASSPRTGATGELF

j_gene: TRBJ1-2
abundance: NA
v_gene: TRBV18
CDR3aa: ASSRDRDSFNYGYT

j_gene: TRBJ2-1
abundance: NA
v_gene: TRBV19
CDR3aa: ASSTRTLYNEQF

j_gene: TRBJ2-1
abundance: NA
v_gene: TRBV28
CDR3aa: ASSLLLDTKKQF

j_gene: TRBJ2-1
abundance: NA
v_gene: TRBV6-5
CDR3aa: ASSYSRKQGVGEQF

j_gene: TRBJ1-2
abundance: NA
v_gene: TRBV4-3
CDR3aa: ASSQAAGGGYGYT

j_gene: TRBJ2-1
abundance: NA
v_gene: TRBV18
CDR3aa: ASSPSDSYNEQF

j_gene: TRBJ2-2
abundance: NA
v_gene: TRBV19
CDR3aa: ASSINRGSGELF

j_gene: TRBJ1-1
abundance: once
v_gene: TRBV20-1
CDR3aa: SASPGNTEAF

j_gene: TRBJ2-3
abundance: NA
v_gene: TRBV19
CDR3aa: ASTNRGGTSTDTQY

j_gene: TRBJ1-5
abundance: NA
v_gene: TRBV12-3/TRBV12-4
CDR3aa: ASSGLPDQPQH

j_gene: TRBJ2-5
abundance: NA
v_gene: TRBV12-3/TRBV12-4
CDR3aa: ASSLGRGETQY

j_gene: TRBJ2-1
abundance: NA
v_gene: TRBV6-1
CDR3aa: ASSEAGVANEQF

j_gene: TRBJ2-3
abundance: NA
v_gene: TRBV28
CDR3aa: ASSPQMAGITDTQY

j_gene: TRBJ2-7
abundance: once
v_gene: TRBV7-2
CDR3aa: ASSLEVVVGEQY

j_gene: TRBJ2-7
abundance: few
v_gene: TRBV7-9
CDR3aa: ASSLVTRSYEQY

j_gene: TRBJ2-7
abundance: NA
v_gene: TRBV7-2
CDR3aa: ASSFERSSYEQY

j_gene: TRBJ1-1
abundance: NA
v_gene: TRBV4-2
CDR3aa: ASSQVRDYTEAF

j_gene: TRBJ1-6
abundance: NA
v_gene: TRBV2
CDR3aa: ASKFQGTSYNSPLH

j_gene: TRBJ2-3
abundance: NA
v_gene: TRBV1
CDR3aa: TSSQDPTSGISTDTQY

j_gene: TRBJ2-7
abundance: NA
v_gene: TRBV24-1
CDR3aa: ATSEGTSGFSYEQY

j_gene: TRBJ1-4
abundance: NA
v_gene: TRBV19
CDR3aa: ASSIMKWTGRLTNEKLF

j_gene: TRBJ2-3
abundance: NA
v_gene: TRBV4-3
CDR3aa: ASSLRASGSGDTQY

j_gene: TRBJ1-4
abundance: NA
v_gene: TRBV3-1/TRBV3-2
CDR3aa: ASSQSDRDLF

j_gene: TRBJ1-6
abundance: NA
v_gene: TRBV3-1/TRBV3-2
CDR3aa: ASSQDTVDETGDGAHSPLH

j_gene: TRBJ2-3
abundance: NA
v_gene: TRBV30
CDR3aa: AWSVRVRADTQY

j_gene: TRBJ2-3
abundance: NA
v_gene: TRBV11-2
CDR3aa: ASSPTGGDTQY

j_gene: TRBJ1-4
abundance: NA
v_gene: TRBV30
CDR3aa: AWVPRGTDEKLF

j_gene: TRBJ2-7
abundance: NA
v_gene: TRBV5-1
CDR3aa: ASSSDSSYEQY

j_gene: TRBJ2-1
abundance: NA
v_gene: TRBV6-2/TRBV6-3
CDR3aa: ASSSPGLAYNEQF

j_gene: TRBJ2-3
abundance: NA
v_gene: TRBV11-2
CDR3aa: ASSRGRPGTSTHIDTQY

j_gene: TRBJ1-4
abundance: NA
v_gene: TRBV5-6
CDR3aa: ASSLGPEVEKLF

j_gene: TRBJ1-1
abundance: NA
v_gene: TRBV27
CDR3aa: ASSLGGGTGIFFNTEAF

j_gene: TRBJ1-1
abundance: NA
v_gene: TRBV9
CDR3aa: ASSSGLLLREAF

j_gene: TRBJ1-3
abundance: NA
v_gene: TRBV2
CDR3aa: AIRPGGFSGNTIY

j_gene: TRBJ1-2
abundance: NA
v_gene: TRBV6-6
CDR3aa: ASSRQGDGYT

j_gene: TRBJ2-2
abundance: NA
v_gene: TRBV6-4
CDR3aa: ASSDSITGPAFTGELF

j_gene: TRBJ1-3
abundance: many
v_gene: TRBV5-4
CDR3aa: ASSPGVSGNTIY

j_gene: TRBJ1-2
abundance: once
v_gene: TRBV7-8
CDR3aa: ASSFDPLDYGYT

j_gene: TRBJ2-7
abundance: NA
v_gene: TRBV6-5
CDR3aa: ASSRSWRGSYEQY

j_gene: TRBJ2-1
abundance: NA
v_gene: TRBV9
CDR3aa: ASSAGTSGRDEQF

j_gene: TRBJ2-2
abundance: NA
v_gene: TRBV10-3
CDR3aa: AISLDYRTGELF

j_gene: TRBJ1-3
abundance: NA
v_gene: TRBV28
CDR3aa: ASSLSAGNTIY

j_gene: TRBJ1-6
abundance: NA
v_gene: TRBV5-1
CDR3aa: ASSLDPGLGSPLH

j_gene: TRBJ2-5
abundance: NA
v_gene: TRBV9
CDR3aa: ASSVAEGGETQY

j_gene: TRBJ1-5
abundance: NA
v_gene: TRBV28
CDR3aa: ASSFNPWRNQPQH

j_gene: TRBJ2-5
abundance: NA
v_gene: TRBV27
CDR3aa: ASSFRGAQETQY

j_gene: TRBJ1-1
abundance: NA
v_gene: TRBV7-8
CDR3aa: ASSVRVGGTEAF

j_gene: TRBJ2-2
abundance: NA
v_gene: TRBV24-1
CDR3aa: ATGTSGRAAAGELF

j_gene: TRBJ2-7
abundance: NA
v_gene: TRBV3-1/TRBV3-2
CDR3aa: ASSQDLVGALIYEQY

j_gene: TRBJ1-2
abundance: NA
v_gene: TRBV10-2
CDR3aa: ASSEDLLNYGYT

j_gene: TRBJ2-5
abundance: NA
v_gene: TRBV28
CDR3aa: ASSSPGAGGETQY

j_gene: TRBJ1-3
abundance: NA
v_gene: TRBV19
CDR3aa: ASTRQGQFGNTIY